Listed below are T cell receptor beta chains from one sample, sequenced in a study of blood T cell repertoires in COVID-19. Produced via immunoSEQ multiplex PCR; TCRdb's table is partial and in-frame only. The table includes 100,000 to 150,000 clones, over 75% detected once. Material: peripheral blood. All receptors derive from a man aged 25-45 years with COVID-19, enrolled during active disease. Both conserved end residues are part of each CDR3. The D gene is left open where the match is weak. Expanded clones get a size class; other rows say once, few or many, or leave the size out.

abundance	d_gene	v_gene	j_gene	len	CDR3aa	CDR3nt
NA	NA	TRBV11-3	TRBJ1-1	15	CASSLTGLEGTEAFF	TGTGCCAGCAGCCTAACGGGCCTCGAGGGCACTGAAGCTTTCTTT
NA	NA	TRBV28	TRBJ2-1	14	CASSLDRGGGFKFF	TGTGCCAGCAGCCTAGATAGGGGGGGCGGTTTCAAGTTCTTC
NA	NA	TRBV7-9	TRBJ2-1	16	CASSSVRVRNYNEQFF	TGTGCCAGCAGCTCGGTGAGAGTCCGAAACTACAATGAGCAGTTCTTC
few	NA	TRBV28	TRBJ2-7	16	CASSFQPGLSPVEQYF	TGTGCCAGCAGTTTTCAGCCGGGACTCTCCCCCGTCGAGCAGTACTTC
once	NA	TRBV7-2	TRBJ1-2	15	CASSLYEGHLYGYTF	TGTGCCAGCAGCTTATATGAGGGCCACCTCTATGGCTACACCTTC
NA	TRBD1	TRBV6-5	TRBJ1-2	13	CASSTGAIYGYTF	TGTGCCAGCAGTACAGGGGCCATCTATGGCTACACCTTC
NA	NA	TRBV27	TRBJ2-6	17	CASTHLTVLPGANVLTF	TGTGCCAGCACCCACCTGACAGTGCTTCCTGGGGCCAACGTCCTGACTTTC
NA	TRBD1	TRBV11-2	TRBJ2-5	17	CASSLGTGGIVVETQYF	TGTGCCAGCAGCTTGGGGACAGGGGGCATCGTGGTGGAGACCCAGTACTTC
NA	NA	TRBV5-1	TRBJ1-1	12	CASSLVGRGSFF	NA
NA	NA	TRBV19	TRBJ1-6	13	CASTGTYNSPLHF	TGTGCCAGTACTGGGACATATAATTCACCCCTCCACTTT
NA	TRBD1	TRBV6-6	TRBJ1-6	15	CASARGDRDYTPLHF	TGTGCCAGCGCCAGGGGGGACAGGGATTACACACCCCTCCACTTT
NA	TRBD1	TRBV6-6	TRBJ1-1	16	CASSSRQGAVGTEAFF	TGTGCCAGCAGTTCTCGGCAGGGGGCTGTCGGTACTGAAGCTTTCTTT
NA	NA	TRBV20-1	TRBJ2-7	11	CSAPRGWEQYF	TGCAGTGCTCCGAGGGGGTGGGAGCAGTACTTC
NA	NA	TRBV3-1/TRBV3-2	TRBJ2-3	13	CASSQQVSDTQYF	TGTGCCAGCAGCCAACAGGTCTCAGATACGCAGTATTTT
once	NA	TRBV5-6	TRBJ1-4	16	CASSLGSQGNNEKLFF	TGTGCCAGCAGCTTGGGGTCCCAGGGAAATAATGAAAAACTGTTTTTT
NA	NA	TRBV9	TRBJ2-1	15	CASSVATSVYNEQFF	TGTGCCAGCAGCGTAGCGACTAGTGTTTACAATGAGCAGTTCTTC
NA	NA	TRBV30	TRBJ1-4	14	CAWSEGTDPLELFF	TGTGCCTGGAGTGAGGGGACTGACCCCTTAGAACTGTTTTTT
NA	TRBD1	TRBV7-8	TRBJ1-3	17	CASSLLGQFPSGNTIYF	TGTGCCAGCAGCTTACTGGGACAGTTTCCCTCTGGAAACACCATATATTTT
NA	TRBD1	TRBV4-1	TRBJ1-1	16	CASSQGSTGGGTEAFF	TGCGCCAGCAGCCAAGGGTCGACAGGGGGTGGCACTGAAGCTTTCTTT
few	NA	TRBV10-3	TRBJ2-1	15	CAISEQSGAYNEQFF	TGTGCCATCAGTGAACAGTCCGGCGCTTACAATGAGCAGTTCTTC
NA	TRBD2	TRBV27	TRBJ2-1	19	CASSLSRLAGSSFVDEQFF	TGTGCCAGCAGTTTATCGCGGCTAGCGGGGTCATCCTTTGTGGATGAGCAGTTCTTC
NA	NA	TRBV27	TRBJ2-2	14	CASSLGGMVGELFF	TGTGCCAGCAGTTTAGGCGGAATGGTGGGGGAGCTGTTTTTT
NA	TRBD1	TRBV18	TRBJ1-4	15	CASSPGQGAAEKLFF	TGTGCCAGCTCACCCGGACAGGGGGCGGCTGAAAAACTGTTTTTT
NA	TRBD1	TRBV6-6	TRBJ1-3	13	CASGTGVGNTIYF	TGTGCCAGCGGAACAGGGGTCGGAAACACCATATATTTT
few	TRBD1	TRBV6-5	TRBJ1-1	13	CASRTGTNTEAFF	TGTGCCAGCAGGACAGGGACGAACACTGAAGCTTTCTTT
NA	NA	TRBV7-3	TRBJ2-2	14	CASSPSGGTGELFF	TGTGCCAGCAGCCCCTCTGGCGGCACCGGGGAGCTGTTTTTT
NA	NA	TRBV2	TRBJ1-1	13	CASSVQGGWKAFF	TGTGCCAGCAGTGTCCAGGGAGGATGGAAAGCTTTCTTT